This TCR beta chain was recovered during a study of T-cell reconstitution after alpha-beta-depleted transplantation in children. There are many counts of this clonotype. V was pared by 7 bases and J by 7 bases, with 10 bases of the junction left unmatched. Per the germline V gene, CDR1 is SQVTM and CDR2 is ANQGSEA. This CDR3 has 12 residues. Unique molecular identifiers were used in preparing the TCRbeta library. TCRdb processed the PCR reads anew with MiXCR; each CDR3 protein has one entry. Of hundreds of thousands of distinct CDR3 sequences listed, 9.5% to 15% are singletons. Specimen: PBMCs from the stem cell graft donor, collected from the stem cell graft. V is TRBV29-1 and J is TRBJ2-7, with 7 nucleotides matching TRBD2. The clonotype originates from a human donor who donated a stem cell graft to a child with combined immunodeficiency. For the CDR3, the DNA is TGCAGCGGTATCGGACTAGTCGGAGAGCAGTACTTC. Protein product: CSGIGLVGEQYF.